The 21 T cell receptor beta chains below come from one sample, sequenced in a study of cytomegalovirus exposure and HLA in healthy donors. The PCR employed 60 Vbeta primers together with 13 Jbeta primers. Profiling relied on immunoSEQ multiplex PCR, and the TCRdb table lists in-frame clones only, not all of them. The table has almost 70,000 clones, approximately 70% seen once; the top ten hold about 14%. What was sequenced was PBMCs. These TCRs come from a male donor in good health and CMV-seropositive.

The CDR3 DNA reads TGTGCCAGCAGTTGGAAGGGACAGGGGGGTACTGAAGCTTTCTTT. It is translated as CASSWKGQGGTEAFF. The rearrangement links TRBV6-5 to TRBJ1-1; 11 bases are a match to TRBD1. This CDR3 has 15 residues. Germline V gene sequence: CDR1 MNHEY, CDR2 SVGAGI. The V gene end was trimmed by 4 bases and the J gene end by 5 bases; junction bases not matched to a gene: 6.

This clone was counted a few times. The chain joins TRBV9 to TRBJ2-2, with D possibly matching TRBD2 (6 bases). Germline assignment: CDR1 SGDLS and CDR2 YYNGEE. V lost 1 base, J lost 5 bases, and 12 bases lay in between. This CDR3 is built from 15 residues. In nucleotides, the CDR3 is TGTGCCAGCAGCGTATCCAGGGCGGGAACCGGGGAGCTGTTTTTT. Its protein is CASSVSRAGTGELFF.

The chain links TRBV5-1 to TRBJ2-2, with 9 bases that match TRBD1. After removal of 2 bases from V and 3 bases from J, the junction contained 2 bases not matched to a gene. Germline values: CDR1 SGHRS, CDR2 YFSETQ. The CDR3 is 15 amino acids. The CDR3 nucleotides read TGCGCCAGCAGCTTACAGGGGGCGGACACCGGGGAGCTGTTTTTT. Encoded protein: CASSLQGADTGELFF.

This clone was counted a single time. The chain has TRBV5-4 and TRBJ1-2; D not resolved. The CDR3 is made up of 14 amino acids. V was cut by 0 bases and J by 2 bases, with 8 bases left in between. The V gene's germline CDR1 is SGHNT and CDR2 YYREEE (reference sequence). The CDR3 region has the DNA TGTGCCAGCAGCTTGGAGAGGGCGAACTATGGCTACACCTTC. Its translation is CASSLERANYGYTF.

The chain carries TRBV2 and TRBJ2-5; 10 bases align to TRBD1. This CDR3 is 17 amino acids long. V trimming: 4 bases; J trimming: 1 base; junction bases outside the gene matches: 9. Germline V gene lookup returns CDR1 SNHLY and CDR2 FYNNEI. The CDR3 here is CASSGDGTGVPQETQYF. The CDR3 DNA sequence: TGTGCCAGCAGTGGAGACGGGACAGGGGTTCCCCAAGAGACCCAGTACTTC. The full variable domain, with the rest looked up from reference TRBV2 and TRBJ2-5, is EPEVTQTPSHQVTQMGQEVILRCVPISNHLYFYWYRQILGQKVEFLVSFYNNEISEKSEIFDDQFSVERPDGSNFTLKIRSTKLEDSAMYFCASSGDGTGVPQETQYFGPGTRLLVL.

The sample holds a few counts of this clone. The CDR3 coding sequence is TGTGCCAGCAGCTTGGTTGGACTAGCGGGAGGCGGCACAGATACGCAGTATTTT. It codes for CASSLVGLAGGGTDTQYF. J is TRBJ2-3 and V is TRBV5-6; 14 nucleotides align to TRBD2. This CDR3 is built from 18 residues. The V segment lost 0 bases and the J segment 1 base; nucleotides outside the gene matches: 4. Germline V lookup: CDR1 SGHDT, CDR2 YYEEEE.

CDR3 DNA: TGTGCCAGCAGCCGAACCTCTAGCACTTCCTACGAGCAGTACTTC. It codes for CASSRTSSTSYEQYF. The genes are TRBV6-5 and TRBJ2-7, with D possibly being TRBD2 (5 bases). CDR1 is MNHEY, CDR2 SVGAGI, per germline. The CDR3 length is 15 residues. Trimming took 6 bases from V and 1 from J, leaving 16 bases between them.

This chain links TRBV2 with TRBJ2-3; TRBD1 aligns across 9 bases. The germline CDR1 and CDR2 sequences are SNHLY and FYNNEI. The CDR3 runs 15 residues. The V segment lost 6 bases and the J segment 0 bases; nucleotides outside the gene matches: 4. The CDR3: CASRLQGASTDTQYF. The CDR3 bases are TGTGCCAGCAGACTACAGGGGGCGAGCACAGATACGCAGTATTTT.

The chain links TRBV19 to TRBJ1-1, with a tentative D call TRBD1 (5 bases). The V and J ends lost 7 bases and 0 bases respectively, with 12 bases between them. CDR1 is LNHDA, CDR2 SQIVND, per germline (reference sequence). This CDR3 region has 14 residues. The DNA of the CDR3 is TGTGCCAGTATGTCCGCAGGGATGAACACTGAAGCTTTCTTT. The encoded protein is CASMSAGMNTEAFF. Drawing the rest from reference TRBV19 and TRBJ1-1, the complete variable domain is DGGITQSPKYLFRKEGQNVTLSCEQNLNHDAMYWYRQDPGQGLRLIYYSQIVNDFQKGDIAEGYSVSREKKESFPLTVTSAQKNPTAFYLCASMSAGMNTEAFFGQGTRLTVV.

The chain uses TRBV29-1 and TRBJ2-3; the D is unclear. This CDR3 region has 11 residues. The germline V gene encodes CDR1 SQVTM and CDR2 ANQGSEA. V shed 5 bases and J shed 1 base, with 4 bases lying between them. The CDR3 protein is CSVFGTDTQYF. The CDR3, as DNA: TGCAGCGTTTTCGGCACAGATACGCAGTATTTT.

The chain uses TRBV2 and TRBJ1-2; 7 bases map to TRBD1. Per germline, CDR1 SNHLY and CDR2 FYNNEI. The CDR3 contains 13 residues. With 2 bases clipped from V and 3 bases from J, the junction kept 0 bases outside the gene matches. Written as DNA, the CDR3 is TGTGCCAGCAGTGAACAGGGGGACTATGGCTACACCTTC. Translation gives CASSEQGDYGYTF.

The genes are TRBV6-5 and TRBJ2-2; weak D call: TRBD2 (6 bases). The V end lost 11 bases, the J end lost 5 bases, and 15 bases lay between the germline ends. This CDR3 has 13 residues. Germline CDR1 and CDR2: MNHEY and SVGAGI. The CDR3 loop is CAESPAGTGELFF. Written as DNA, the CDR3 is TGTGCCGAATCCCCCGCGGGGACCGGGGAGCTGTTTTTT.

The CDR3 here is CASKTQGDTQYF. The CDR3 DNA sequence: TGTGCCAGCAAAACCCAGGGAGATACGCAGTATTTT. The chain combines TRBV6-5 with TRBJ2-3, with D possibly TRBD1 on 5 matching bases. CDR1 MNHEY and CDR2 SVGAGI come from the germline V gene. The length of the CDR3 is 12 residues. The V end lost 7 bases, the J end lost 5 bases, and 10 bases lay between the germline ends.

This chain uses TRBV6-5 with TRBJ1-6; 8 nucleotides align to TRBD1. The ends lost 6 bases at V and 10 bases at J; junction bases unmatched: 11. Germline V gene sequence: CDR1 MNHEY, CDR2 SVGAGI. The CDR3 is 15 residues long. Written as DNA, the CDR3 is TGTGCCAGCAGCCTCACACAGGGGGTCGGGTCACCCCTCCACTTT. Amino acids: CASSLTQGVGSPLHF.

V gene TRBV6-5 combines with J gene TRBJ1-1; 7 positions agree with TRBD1. The CDR3 loop spans 15 amino acids. Germline V gene lookup returns CDR1 MNHEY and CDR2 SVGAGI. Trimming took 6 bases from V and 0 from J; bases not matched to a gene: 7. CDR3 in amino acids: CASRLSGQLNTEAFF. In nucleotides, the CDR3 is TGTGCCAGCAGATTATCGGGACAGCTGAACACTGAAGCTTTCTTT.

This chain connects TRBV10-2 to TRBJ2-7, with a possible D match to TRBD1 (6 bases). CDR1 and CDR2 from the germline V gene are WSHSY and SAAADI. The CDR3 contains 13 residues. Trimming left V 7 bases short and J 2 bases short, with 12 bases between. In DNA, the CDR3 is TGCGCCAGCACGTACAGGGTAACCTACGAGCAGTACTTC. It encodes CASTYRVTYEQYF.

CDR3 bases: TGTGCCAGCAGTGGGCAGAGTTCTGGGGCCAACGTCCTGACTTTC. This codes for CASSGQSSGANVLTF. The chain carries TRBV6-5 and TRBJ2-6, with D unclear. The CDR3 is made up of 15 amino acids. Looked up from germline, CDR1 is MNHEY and CDR2 is SVGAGI. Trimming took 5 bases from V and 1 from J, leaving 9 bases between them.

The chain links TRBV28 to TRBJ2-5, with 8 nucleotides matching TRBD1. Germline CDR1 is MDHEN and CDR2 is SYDVKM. Germline trimming cut 3 bases from V and 3 bases from J; bases unmatched to any gene: 3. CDR3 size: 14 residues. The CDR3 loop reads CASSLMGQEETQYF. CDR3 nucleotide sequence: TGTGCCAGCAGTTTGATGGGACAGGAAGAGACCCAGTACTTC.

This chain links TRBV7-7 with TRBJ2-1, with a tentative D call TRBD2 (5 bases). Germline values: CDR1 SSHAT, CDR2 FNYEAQ (reference sequence). Deletions cut 2 bases from V and 5 bases from J, with 19 bases between. This CDR3 has 17 amino acids. The CDR3 bases are TGTGCCAGCAGCTTAAGCGATGGAGGCACCACTCACAATGAGCAGTTCTTC. Encoded protein: CASSLSDGGTTHNEQFF.

The chain employs TRBV19 and TRBJ1-5, with D possibly matching TRBD1 (5 bases). This CDR3 spans 14 amino acids. CDR1 and CDR2 (germline): LNHDA, SQIVND (reference sequence). V lost 8 bases to trimming and J lost 0 bases, with 11 bases between them. CDR3 region: CASQDRNSNQPQHF. The CDR3 DNA is TGTGCCAGTCAAGACAGAAATAGCAATCAGCCCCAGCATTTT.

The CDR3 DNA reads TGCGCCAGCAGCCAAGATGTGGCAGAAAATTCACCCCTCCACTTT. It specifies CASSQDVAENSPLHF. The J gene is TRBJ1-6, the V gene TRBV4-3; D not certain. Germline V gene sequence: CDR1 LGHNA, CDR2 YSLEER. The CDR3 totals 15 residues. The V gene lost 0 bases and the J gene lost 7 bases, with 10 bases spanning the gap.